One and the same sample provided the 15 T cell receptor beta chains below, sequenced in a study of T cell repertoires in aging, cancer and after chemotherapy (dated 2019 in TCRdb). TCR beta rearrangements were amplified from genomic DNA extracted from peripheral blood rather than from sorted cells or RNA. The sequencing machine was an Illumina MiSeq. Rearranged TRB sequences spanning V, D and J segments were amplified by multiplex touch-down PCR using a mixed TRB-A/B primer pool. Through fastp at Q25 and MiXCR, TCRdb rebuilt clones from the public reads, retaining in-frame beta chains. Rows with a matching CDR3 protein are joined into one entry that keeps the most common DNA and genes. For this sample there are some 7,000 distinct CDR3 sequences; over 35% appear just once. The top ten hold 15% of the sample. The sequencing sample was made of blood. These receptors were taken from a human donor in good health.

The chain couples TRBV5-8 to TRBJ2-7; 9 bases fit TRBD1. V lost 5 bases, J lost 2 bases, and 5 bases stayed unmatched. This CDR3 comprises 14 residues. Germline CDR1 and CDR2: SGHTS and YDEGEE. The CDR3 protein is CASSPDRGTYEQYF. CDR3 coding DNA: TGTGCCAGCAGTCCGGACAGGGGTACCTACGAGCAGTACTTC. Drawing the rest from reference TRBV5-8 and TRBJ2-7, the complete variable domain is EAGVTQSPTHLIKTRGQQATLRCSPISGHTSVYWYQQALGLGLQFLLWYDEGEERNRGNFPPRFSGRQFPNYSSELNVNALELEDSALYLCASSPDRGTYEQYFGPGTRLTVT.

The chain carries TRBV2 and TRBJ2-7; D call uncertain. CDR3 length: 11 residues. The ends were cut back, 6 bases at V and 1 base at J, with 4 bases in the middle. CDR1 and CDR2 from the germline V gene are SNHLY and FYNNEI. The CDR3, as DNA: TGTGCCAGCAGAGAATCCTACGAGCAGTACTTC. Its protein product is CASRESYEQYF.

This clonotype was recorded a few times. The CDR3 reads CAWSVQGRGVQYF. CDR3 coding DNA: TGTGCCTGGAGTGTACAGGGCCGAGGGGTGCAGTACTTC. This chain joins TRBV30 and TRBJ2-7; D is possibly TRBD1 (6 bases). This CDR3 spans 13 amino acids. V was cut by 0 bases and J by 9 bases, with 15 bases left in between. CDR1 GTSNPN and CDR2 SVGIG come from the germline V gene (reference sequence).

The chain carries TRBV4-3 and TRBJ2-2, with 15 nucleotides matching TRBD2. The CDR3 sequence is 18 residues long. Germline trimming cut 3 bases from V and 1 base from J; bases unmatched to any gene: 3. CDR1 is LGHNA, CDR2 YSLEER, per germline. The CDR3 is CASSQGTSGGMNTGELFF. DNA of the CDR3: TGCGCCAGCAGCCAGGGGACTAGCGGGGGGATGAACACCGGGGAGCTGTTTTTT.

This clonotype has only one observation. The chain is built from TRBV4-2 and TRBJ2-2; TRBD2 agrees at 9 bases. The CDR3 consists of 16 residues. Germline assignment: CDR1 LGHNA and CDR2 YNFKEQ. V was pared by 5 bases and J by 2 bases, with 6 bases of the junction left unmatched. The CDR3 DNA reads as TGTGCCAGCAGCACCTGGCTAGCGGGAAACACCGGGGAGCTGTTTTTT. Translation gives CASSTWLAGNTGELFF.

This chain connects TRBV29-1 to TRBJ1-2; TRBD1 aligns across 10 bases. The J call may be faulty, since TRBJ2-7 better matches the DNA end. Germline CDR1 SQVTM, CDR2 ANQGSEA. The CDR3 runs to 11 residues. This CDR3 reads CSGDRGREQYF. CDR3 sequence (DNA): TGCAGCGGAGACAGGGGGCGGGAGCAGTACTTC.

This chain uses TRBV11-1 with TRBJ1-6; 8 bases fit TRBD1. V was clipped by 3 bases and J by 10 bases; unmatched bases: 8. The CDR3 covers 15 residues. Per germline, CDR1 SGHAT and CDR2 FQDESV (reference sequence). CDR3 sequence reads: CASSFSGGAGSPLHF. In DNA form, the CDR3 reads TGTGCCAGCAGCTTCTCAGGGGGCGCGGGATCACCCCTCCACTTT.

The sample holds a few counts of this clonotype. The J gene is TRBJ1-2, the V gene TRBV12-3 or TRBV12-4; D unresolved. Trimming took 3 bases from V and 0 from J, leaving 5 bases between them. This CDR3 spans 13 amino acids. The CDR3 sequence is CASSLWTNYGYTF. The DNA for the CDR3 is TGTGCCAGCAGTTTGTGGACTAACTATGGCTACACCTTC.

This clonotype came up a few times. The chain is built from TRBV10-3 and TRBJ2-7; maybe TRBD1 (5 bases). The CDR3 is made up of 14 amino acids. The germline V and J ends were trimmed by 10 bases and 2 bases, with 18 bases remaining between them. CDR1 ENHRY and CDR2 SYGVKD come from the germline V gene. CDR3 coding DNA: TGTGCCACCCGAAGGGCGGACACCACCTACGAGCAGTACTTC. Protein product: CATRRADTTYEQYF.

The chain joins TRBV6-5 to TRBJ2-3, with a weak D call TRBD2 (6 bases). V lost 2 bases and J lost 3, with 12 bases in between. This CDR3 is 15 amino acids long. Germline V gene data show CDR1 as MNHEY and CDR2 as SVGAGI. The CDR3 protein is CASSYAGMRTDTQYF. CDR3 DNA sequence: TGTGCCAGCAGTTACGCGGGGATGAGGACAGATACGCAGTATTTT.

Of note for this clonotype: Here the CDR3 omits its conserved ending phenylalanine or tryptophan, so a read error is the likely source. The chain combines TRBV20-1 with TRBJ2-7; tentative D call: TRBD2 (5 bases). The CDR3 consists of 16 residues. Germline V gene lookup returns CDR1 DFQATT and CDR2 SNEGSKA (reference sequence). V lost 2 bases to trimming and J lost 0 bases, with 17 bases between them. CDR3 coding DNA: TGCAGTGCTAGATCTGAGGAGGCCGAGGACTCCTACGAGCAGTACCTC. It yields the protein CSARSEEAEDSYEQYL.

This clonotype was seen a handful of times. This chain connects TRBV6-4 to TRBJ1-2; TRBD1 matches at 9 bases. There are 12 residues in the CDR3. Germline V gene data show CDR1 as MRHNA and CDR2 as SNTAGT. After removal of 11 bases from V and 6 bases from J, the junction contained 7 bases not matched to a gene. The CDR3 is CAGKTGGNGYTF. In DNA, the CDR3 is TGTGCCGGAAAGACAGGGGGAAATGGCTACACCTTC.

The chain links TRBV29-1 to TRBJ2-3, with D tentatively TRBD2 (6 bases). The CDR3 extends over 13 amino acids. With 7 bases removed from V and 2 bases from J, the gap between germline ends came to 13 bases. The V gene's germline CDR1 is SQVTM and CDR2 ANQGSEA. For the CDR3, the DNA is TGCAGCGCCGGGGGACTGTTCACAGATACGCAGTATTTT. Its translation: CSAGGLFTDTQYF.

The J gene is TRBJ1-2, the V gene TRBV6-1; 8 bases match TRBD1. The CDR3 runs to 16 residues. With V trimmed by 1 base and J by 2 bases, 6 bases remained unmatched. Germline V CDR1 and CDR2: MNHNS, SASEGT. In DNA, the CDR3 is TGTGCCAGCAGTGAAGAAGGAGGACAGGGCAACTATGGCTACACCTTC. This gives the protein CASSEEGGQGNYGYTF.

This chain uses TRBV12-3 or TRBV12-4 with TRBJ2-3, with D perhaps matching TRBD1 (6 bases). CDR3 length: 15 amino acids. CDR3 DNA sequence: TGTGCTAGTGGTGAGGACAGCCCGGGGCCAGATACGCAGTATTTT. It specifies CASGEDSPGPDTQYF.